These 29 T cell receptor beta chains were all obtained from the same sample, sequenced in a study of tumor-infiltrating lymphocytes in oesophageal squamous cell carcinoma. TCRdb called the PCR reads again in MiXCR, with one record for every CDR3 protein. The sample carries about 10,000 distinct CDR3 sequences, roughly 60% recorded once. Sequenced sample: esophageal tumor tissue. The source is a male donor with esophageal squamous cell carcinoma.

About this clonotype itself: This likely comes from a read error, as the CDR3 has no conserved phenylalanine or tryptophan at its end. The DNA is left out, because the CDR3 cannot be placed on it with certainty; the CDR3 is given as TCRdb lists it. V usage is TRBV7-8 and J usage is TRBJ2-6; the table's D call of TRBD2 was not tested on the DNA. Germline-derived CDR1 and CDR2 are SGHVS and FQNEAQ. The CDR3 has 14 residues if both end residues are counted. CDR3 loop: CASRTGPYEQYFGV.

The table lists this clonotype with a few counts. The V and J genes are TRBV7-2 and TRBJ2-2; 9 nucleotides align to TRBD2. The germline V gene encodes CDR1 SGHTA and CDR2 FQGNSA. The CDR3 consists of 16 residues. The J segment lost 6 bases and the V segment lost 1 base, leaving 6 bases of the junction unmatched. DNA of the CDR3: TGTGCCAGCAGCTTAGGTAGCGGGAGAAGGTCCGGGGAGCTGTTTTTT. Translated: CASSLGSGRRSGELFF. Together with reference TRBV7-2 and TRBJ2-2, the CDR3 gives the full variable domain: GAGVSQSPSNKVTEKGKDVELRCDPISGHTALYWYRQSLGQGLEFLIYFQGNSAPDKSGLPSDRFSAERTGGSVSTLTIQRTQQEDSAVYLCASSLGSGRRSGELFFGEGSRLTVL.

This chain connects TRBV5-6 to TRBJ2-1; D is perhaps TRBD1 or TRBD2 (5 bases each). The CDR3 is made up of 13 amino acids. V was clipped by 3 bases and J by 9 bases, with 13 bases between them. The germline V gene has CDR1 SGHDT and CDR2 YYEEEE. CDR3 sequence reads: CASSWGRTGEQFF. The CDR3, as DNA: TGTGCCAGCAGCTGGGGACGAACAGGTGAGCAGTTCTTC.

The chain has TRBV7-9 and TRBJ2-3; D gene unclear. CDR1 and CDR2 from the germline V gene are SEHNR and FQNEAQ (reference sequence). V shed 2 bases and J shed 4 bases, with 4 bases lying between them. This CDR3 has 12 residues. The DNA of the CDR3 is TGTGCCAGCAGCTTATCGGCAGATACGCAGTATTTT. Translating gives CASSLSADTQYF.

This clonotype was observed a handful of times. The J gene is TRBJ1-5, the V gene TRBV7-2; perhaps TRBD1 as D (5 bases). The V and J ends lost 1 base and 7 bases respectively, with 17 bases between them. Germline V lookup: CDR1 SGHTA, CDR2 FQGNSA. The CDR3 runs 16 residues. CDR3 loop: CASSLVAAGTGQPQHF. CDR3 DNA: TGTGCCAGCAGCTTAGTAGCGGCAGGGACGGGACAGCCCCAGCATTTT. Drawing the rest from reference TRBV7-2 and TRBJ1-5, the complete variable domain is GAGVSQSPSNKVTEKGKDVELRCDPISGHTALYWYRQSLGQGLEFLIYFQGNSAPDKSGLPSDRFSAERTGGSVSTLTIQRTQQEDSAVYLCASSLVAAGTGQPQHFGDGTRLSIL.

The V call is TRBV28, the J call TRBJ2-1; D gene unclear. The DNA end favors TRBJ2-7, so the J call may be wrong. The CDR3 extends over 13 amino acids. Per the germline V gene, CDR1 is MDHEN and CDR2 is SYDVKM. The CDR3 loop reads CASSPSVYNEQYF. CDR3 nucleotide sequence: TGTGCCAGCAGCCCTTCCGTTTACAATGAGCAGTACTTC.

This clonotype was counted at least ten times. The gene calls are TRBV7-6 and TRBJ2-7; D may correspond to TRBD1 or TRBD2 (5 bases each). V was trimmed by 4 bases and J by 2 bases, leaving 18 bases between them. Germline V gene lookup returns CDR1 SGHVS and CDR2 FNYEAQ. The CDR3 contains 16 residues. DNA for the CDR3: TGTGCCAGCAGCTCGGGGTCGGGGCAGGGCCCCTACGAGCAGTACTTC. Its protein is CASSSGSGQGPYEQYF.

The chain uses TRBV7-6 and TRBJ2-4; D is undetermined. Trimming cost V 2 bases and J 2 bases, with 10 bases left between them. Germline CDR1 reads SGHVS; CDR2 reads FNYEAQ. The CDR3 is made up of 15 amino acids. This CDR3 reads CASSLCQTPKNIQYF. CDR3 sequence (DNA): TGTGCCAGCAGCTTATGCCAGACCCCCAAAAACATTCAGTACTTC.

The CDR3 loop reads CASSGGTGVRGTQYF. The CDR3 DNA sequence: TGTGCCAGCAGCGGAGGGACAGGGGTTCGGGGGACCCAGTACTTC. The V and J genes are TRBV7-2 and TRBJ2-1, with TRBD1 matching 10 bases. The end of the DNA is better explained by TRBJ2-5, so the J call may be wrong. This CDR3 spans 15 amino acids. CDR1 and CDR2 from the germline V gene are SGHTA and FQGNSA.

By sample fraction, this clonotype is medium-sized. The rearrangement joins TRBV6-6 to TRBJ1-1; D gene unclear. Trimming left V 2 bases short and J 3 bases short, with 10 bases between. This CDR3 is built from 14 residues. CDR1 and CDR2 from the germline V gene are MNHNY and SVGAGI (reference sequence). In DNA, the CDR3 is TGTGCCAGCAGTTACCGCAACATGGACACTGAAGCTTTCTTT. Its protein is CASSYRNMDTEAFF.

This clonotype was counted a few times. This sequence joins TRBV7-6 and TRBJ2-1; TRBD2 matches 12 bases. This CDR3 has 16 residues. The V segment lost 4 bases and the J segment 8 bases; nucleotides outside the gene matches: 9. Per germline, CDR1 SGHVS and CDR2 FNYEAQ. CDR3 in amino acids: CASSSRTSGKSYEQFF. The DNA for the CDR3 is TGTGCCAGCAGCTCCAGGACTAGCGGGAAAAGTTATGAGCAGTTCTTC.

This sequence joins TRBV7-8 and TRBJ2-6, with D tentatively TRBD1 (5 bases). In germline, CDR1 is SGHVS, CDR2 FQNEAQ. The CDR3 length is 17 residues. The ends were cut back, 6 bases at V and 4 bases at J, with 19 bases in the middle. CDR3 amino acids: CASSIRQWPAGANVLTF. Here the CDR3 DNA reads TGTGCCAGCAGTATCAGACAGTGGCCAGCAGGGGCCAACGTCCTGACTTTC.

As for this clonotype: Without the conserved terminal phenylalanine or tryptophan, this CDR3 likely stems from a read error. The limits of the CDR3 on the DNA are not certain, so only TCRdb's listed CDR3 is given. The CDR3 reads CASSSWTVSSYNEQFFGA. The V and J genes are TRBV7-9 and TRBJ2-6; the DNA was not compared with TRBD1, the D call given in the table. Germline CDR1 SEHNR, CDR2 FQNEAQ (reference sequence). The CDR3 is 18 amino acids in total, end residues counted.

Regarding this clonotype: A read error may produce the germline difference seen at one junction end. This chain connects TRBV7-7 to TRBJ2-1; 11 nucleotides agree with TRBD1. The J call may be wrong; the DNA end is better matched by TRBJ2-5. The CDR3 sequence is 14 residues long. Germline loops: CDR1 SSHAT, CDR2 FNYEAQ (reference sequence). The CDR3 region is CASSEGQGDQAQYF. For the CDR3, the DNA is TGTGCTAGCAGCGAGGGACAGGGGGACCAGGCCCAGTACTTC.

J is TRBJ2-5 and V is TRBV6-2 or TRBV6-3; 9 nucleotides line up with TRBD1. Near its end, the DNA agrees better with TRBJ2-1, so the J call may be wrong. CDR1 and CDR2 from the germline V gene are MNHEY and SVGEGT. The CDR3 is 14 residues long. This CDR3 is CASSGTGLAAIQFF. The CDR3 nucleotides are TGTGCCAGCAGTGGGACAGGGCTGGCGGCTATTCAGTTCTTC.

The chain carries TRBV28 and TRBJ2-4, with D possibly matching TRBD2 (6 bases). The CDR3 has 16 residues. CDR1 and CDR2 from the germline V gene are MDHEN and SYDVKM. V gave up 3 bases and J gave up 5 bases, with 17 bases separating them. CDR3 nucleotides: TGTGCCAGCAGTTTTCGCGAGGGGAGGAAGCAAAACATTCAGTACTTC. Its translation is CASSFREGRKQNIQYF.

This clonotype is medium-sized. This chain connects TRBV10-2 to TRBJ2-1, with 7 bases that match TRBD1. The CDR3 contains 13 residues. The ends lost 8 bases at V and 2 bases at J; junction bases unmatched: 3. CDR1 WSHSY and CDR2 SAAADI come from the germline V gene. CDR3 nucleotides: TGCGCCAGCTGGACAGGCCCCTACAATGAGCAGTTCTTC. It encodes CASWTGPYNEQFF.

The rearrangement links TRBV7-2 to TRBJ2-3, with D unclear. V lost 5 bases, J lost 3 bases, and 15 bases lay in between. Germline-derived CDR1 and CDR2 are SGHTA and FQGNSA. CDR3 length: 15 amino acids. This CDR3 is CASSARPLRTDTQYF. CDR3 DNA sequence: TGTGCCAGCAGCGCAAGGCCCTTAAGGACAGATACGCAGTATTTT.

The rearrangement links TRBV7-6 to TRBJ2-6; 9 bases agree with TRBD1. The CDR3 has 17 amino acids. With 5 bases clipped from V and 0 bases from J, the junction kept 5 bases outside the gene matches. The germline gives CDR1 SGHVS, CDR2 FNYEAQ. The CDR3 nucleotides are TGTGCCAGCAGCGGAGGACAGGGGTTCTCTGGGGCCAACGTCCTGACTTTC. It is translated as CASSGGQGFSGANVLTF.

This clonotype was counted many times. The chain joins TRBV7-2 to TRBJ2-1, with 13 nucleotides matching TRBD2. The junction had 5 bases not matched to a gene; V was cut back by 3 bases and J by 6 bases. The CDR3 is 16 amino acids. The germline CDR1 and CDR2 sequences are SGHTA and FQGNSA. The CDR3 protein is CASSLKLAGGFNEQFF. In DNA form, the CDR3 reads TGTGCCAGCAGCTTGAAACTAGCGGGAGGGTTCAATGAGCAGTTCTTC.

This clonotype appeared many times. It may be a read error: a sequence one base away is much more abundant. The chain joins TRBV28 to TRBJ2-7; 7 bases fit TRBD1. CDR1 and CDR2 (germline): MDHEN, SYDVKM. Unmatched junction bases numbered 15, after V lost 3 bases and J lost 7 bases. The CDR3 is 16 residues long. The CDR3 protein is CASSFRDRVAYNEQYF. The CDR3 region has the DNA TGTGCCAGCAGTTTCCGTGACAGGGTTGCCTACAATGAGCAGTACTTC.

This clonotype has more than one count but fewer than ten. The CDR3 here is CASSSLAGYEQYF. DNA of the CDR3: TGTGCCAGCAGTTCACTAGCGGGATACGAGCAGTACTTC. The chain carries TRBV7-2 and TRBJ2-1; TRBD2 matches at 10 bases. The J call is uncertain, as TRBJ2-7 better fits the DNA end. Germline V CDR1 and CDR2: SGHTA, FQGNSA. CDR3 length equals 13 residues.

The rearrangement uses TRBV7-2 and TRBJ2-1; possible D gene TRBD2, 5 bases. The last part of the DNA fits TRBJ2-7 better; the J call may be wrong. The germline V gene has CDR1 SGHTA and CDR2 FQGNSA. This CDR3 contains 14 residues. This chain's CDR3 is CASSLGPRAYEQYF. Written as DNA, the CDR3 is TGTGCCAGCAGCTTAGGGCCGCGGGCCTACGAGCAGTACTTC.

This sequence joins TRBV7-6 and TRBJ2-5; TRBD2 aligns across 12 bases. The J call could be wrong; TRBJ2-1 is a better fit for the DNA end. There are 16 residues in the CDR3. CDR1 is SGHVS, CDR2 FNYEAQ, per germline. The CDR3 coding sequence is TGTGCCAGCAGCTTAGCTCTAGCGGGAGGGTTAGATGAGCAGTTCTTC. Encoded protein: CASSLALAGGLDEQFF.

In its sample, this clonotype ranks as medium-sized. The rearrangement joins TRBV7-8 to TRBJ1-1, with D tentatively TRBD1 (6 bases). Germline V gene lookup returns CDR1 SGHVS and CDR2 FQNEAQ. CDR3 length: 16 residues. V shed 5 bases and J shed 3 bases, with 19 bases lying between them. The CDR3 bases are TGTGCCAGCAGCCTCAGAACAGGGCCTTGGGACACTGAAGCTTTCTTT. Residues: CASSLRTGPWDTEAFF.

This clonotype is categorized as large. One junction end does not reproduce the germline sequence, and a read error may be involved. This chain links TRBV7-7 with TRBJ2-1, with 9 bases lining up with TRBD1. Germline-derived CDR1 and CDR2 are SSHAT and FNYEAQ (reference sequence). The CDR3 covers 14 residues. The CDR3 DNA reads TGTGCTAGCAGTCGGGGACAGGGTGTCTATGAGCAGTTCTTC. It yields the protein CASSRGQGVYEQFF.

The CDR3 is CASSFGTSGVGETQYF. DNA of the CDR3: TGTGCCAGCAGCTTCGGGACTAGCGGGGTAGGAGAGACCCAGTACTTC. The chain joins TRBV7-9 to TRBJ2-5, with TRBD2 matching over 13 bases. From germline, CDR1 is SEHNR and CDR2 FQNEAQ (reference sequence). V was pared by 3 bases and J by 4 bases, with 5 bases of the junction left unmatched. This CDR3 has 16 residues.

This clonotype was seen a few times. V and J are TRBV6-1 and TRBJ2-5, with 12 bases lining up with TRBD2. With V trimmed by 5 bases and J by 5 bases, 6 bases remained unmatched. The CDR3 consists of 15 residues. Germline loops: CDR1 MNHNS, CDR2 SASEGT. CDR3 sequence reads: CASSKTSGRKETQYF. In nucleotides, the CDR3 is TGTGCCAGCAGTAAAACTAGCGGGAGGAAGGAGACCCAGTACTTC.

The chain combines TRBV6-1 with TRBJ2-5, with D perhaps matching TRBD2 (6 bases). The length of the CDR3 is 12 residues. V gave up 4 bases and J gave up 11 bases, with 14 bases separating them. Germline V gene data show CDR1 as MNHNS and CDR2 as SASEGT. CDR3 protein: CASSASGHEQYF. CDR3 in DNA: TGTGCCAGCAGTGCGAGCGGGCATGAGCAGTACTTC.